This is a list of T cell receptor beta chains from one sample in a study of T cells in Graves' hyperthyroidism and ophthalmopathy. One entry per CDR3 protein, called by TCRdb with MiXCR from the multiplex PCR reads. The sample lists roughly 330,000 distinct CDR3 sequences; 16% were seen once. The specimen was blood. These receptors all come from a man aged 30 to 39 with Graves' hyperthyroidism. CDR3s include the opening cysteine and the closing phenylalanine or tryptophan. The D gene is left open where the match is weak. Clone sizes are given selectively: once, few, many, or a class where the clone is expanded.

size,J,V,D,DNA,CDR3
few,TRBJ1-5,TRBV12-3/TRBV12-4,NA,TGTGCCAGCAGCCTCGGACATTTTAGCAATCAGCCCCAGCATTTT,CASSLGHFSNQPQHF
many,TRBJ1-4,TRBV30,NA,TGTGCCTGGAGTGATCGGGGAAAACTGTTTTTT,CAWSDRGKLFF
NA,TRBJ1-2,TRBV30,NA,TGTGCCTGGTACGGGGAAGGACGCTACACCTTC,CAWYGEGRYTF
few,TRBJ2-1,TRBV11-2,TRBD2,TGTGCCAGCGGCTACGAGCGGGACCCGGGGAATGAGCAGTTCTTC,CASGYERDPGNEQFF
many,TRBJ2-7,TRBV3-1,TRBD2,TGTGCCAGCAGCGAAACTAGCGGGAGCCACTACGAGCAGTACTTC,CASSETSGSHYEQYF
many,TRBJ1-1,TRBV28,NA,TGTGCCAGCAGGTCGACGGGGGAGGCTCCGAGCGCTGAAGCTTTCTTT,CASRSTGEAPSAEAFF
many,TRBJ2-1,TRBV24-1,NA,TGTGCCACCAGTGATACGGGACACCGCTCCTACAATGAGCAGTTCTTC,CATSDTGHRSYNEQFF
many,TRBJ1-1,TRBV2,TRBD1,TGTGCCAGCAGGGAAAGACAGGGTACTATGAACACTGAAGCTTTCTTT,CASRERQGTMNTEAFF
many,TRBJ2-5,TRBV3-1,TRBD2,TGTGCCAGCAGCCAAGGAGGCGCCTCCAGCGGGAGGAAGACCCAGTACTTC,CASSQGGASSGRKTQYF
many,TRBJ1-4,TRBV28,NA,TGTGCCAGCAGTTCCTCAGGGGATGGAAATGAAAAACTGTTTTTT,CASSSSGDGNEKLFF
many,TRBJ1-4,TRBV15,TRBD1,TGTGCCACCAGCAGAGATCGGGGGACAGGGGAGGAAAAACTGTTTTTT,CATSRDRGTGEEKLFF
many,TRBJ2-1,TRBV11-2,NA,TGTGCCAGCAGCTTCCCCTTGTTGAGCTCCTACAATGAGCAGTTCTTC,CASSFPLLSSYNEQFF
NA,TRBJ1-6,TRBV6-1,TRBD1,TGTGCCAGCAGTCGGGACAGGGGGTATTCACCCCTCCACTTT,CASSRDRGYSPLHF
few,TRBJ1-2,TRBV6-1,NA,TGTGCCAGCAGTCAGACAATTGGTTCTGGCTACACCTTC,CASSQTIGSGYTF
many,TRBJ2-3,TRBV30,NA,TGTGCCTGGAGTGGGGACGGCAGCACAGATACGCAGTATTTT,CAWSGDGSTDTQYF
few,TRBJ2-4,TRBV2,TRBD1,TGTGCCAGCAGTGTAGACAGGGAAAACATTCAGTACTTC,CASSVDRENIQYF
few,TRBJ2-1,TRBV10-3,TRBD2,TGTGCCATCAGTGAAGGGCGGGGGTCCTACAATGAGCAGTTCTTC,CAISEGRGSYNEQFF
NA,TRBJ2-5,TRBV5-5,NA,TGTGCCAGCAGCTATCAGGACCAAGAGACCCAGTACTTC,CASSYQDQETQYF
NA,TRBJ2-3,TRBV7-2,NA,TGTGCCAGCAGCTTATTCGGGCGGATTAGCACAGATACGCAGTATTTT,CASSLFGRISTDTQYF
many,TRBJ1-2,TRBV2,NA,TGTGCCAGCACTCGGGACACGAACTATGGCTACACCTTC,CASTRDTNYGYTF
NA,TRBJ1-4,TRBV6-4,NA,TGTGCCAGCCTGGGGTGGGGGGGGAATGAAAAACTGTTTTTT,CASLGWGGNEKLFF
many,TRBJ1-2,TRBV30,NA,TGTGCCTGGAGTGTACACGCCCCCTATGGCTACACCTTC,CAWSVHAPYGYTF